Included here is one T cell receptor beta chain sequence, with context. Its antigen remains unknown. Germline V lookup: CDR1 MNHEY, CDR2 SVGAGI. Trimming took 2 bases from V and 4 from J; bases not matched to a gene: 5. This CDR3 region has 15 residues. Clones were read by immunoSEQ multiplex PCR, and TCRdb kept only the in-frame ones, dropping some. The table includes 65,000 to 90,000 clones, roughly 89% detected once. The data derive from a study of OX40 agonist ivuxolimab in advanced cancers. Study details: Intravenous ivuxolimab at 0.01 to 10 mg/kg was given to patients every 2 weeks. At 65% to 90% male, the cohort had a mean age of 60 years, ranging from about 23 to 79.

Study results and caveats: The authors did not determine the antigen specificity of the expanded peripheral T cells. CD8+ T cells showed, on average, more clonal expansion than CD4+ cells.

This TCR derives from an adult with an advanced solid tumor such as melanoma, head and neck, liver or kidney cancer. The sample here was CD4+ or CD8+ T cells sorted from blood, taken in a trial of the OX40 agonist ivuxolimab. The rearrangement joins TRBV6-5 to TRBJ2-7, with 10 positions matching TRBD2. CDR3 sequence reads: CASSYQVAGGYEQYF. The CDR3 nucleotides read TGTGCCAGCAGTTACCAGGTAGCGGGGGGATACGAGCAGTACTTC.